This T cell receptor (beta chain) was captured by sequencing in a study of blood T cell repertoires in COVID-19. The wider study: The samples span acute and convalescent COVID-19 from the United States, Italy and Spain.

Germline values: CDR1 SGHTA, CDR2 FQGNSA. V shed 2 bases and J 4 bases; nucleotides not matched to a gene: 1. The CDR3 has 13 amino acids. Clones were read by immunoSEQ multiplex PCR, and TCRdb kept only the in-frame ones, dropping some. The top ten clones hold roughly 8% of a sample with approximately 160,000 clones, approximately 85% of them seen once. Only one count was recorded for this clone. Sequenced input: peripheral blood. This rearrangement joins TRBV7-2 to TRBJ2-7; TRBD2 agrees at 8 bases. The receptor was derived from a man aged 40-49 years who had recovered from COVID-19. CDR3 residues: CASSLLAGYEQYF. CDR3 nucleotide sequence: TGTGCCAGCAGCTTACTAGCGGGTTACGAGCAGTACTTC.